These 13 T cell receptor beta chains share one sample of origin, sequenced in a study of blood T cell repertoires in COVID-19. Only in-frame clones appear in the TCRdb table, and some are missing; sequencing was by immunoSEQ multiplex PCR. The table has 36,000 or so clones, roughly nine tenths seen once. What was sequenced was peripheral blood. The source is a human donor in a cohort sampled during active COVID-19.

This clone was observed a few times. V gene TRBV18 combines with J gene TRBJ1-1, with D perhaps TRBD1 (6 bases). The CDR3 is 18 amino acids. The germline gives CDR1 KGHSH, CDR2 LQKENI. V lost 4 bases and J 2 bases, leaving 23 bases between the germline ends. As DNA, the CDR3 is TGTGCCAGCTCACTAAATATAAAGGGAACGGGACACAACACTGAAGCTTTCTTT. Translation gives CASSLNIKGTGHNTEAFF.

The chain joins TRBV28 to TRBJ2-1; D gene ambiguous. V was trimmed by 4 bases and J by 0 bases, leaving 10 bases between them. CDR3 size: 15 residues. Germline assignment: CDR1 MDHEN and CDR2 SYDVKM. CDR3 in DNA: TGTGCCAGCAGTTCCGCGCCAGGCTCCTACAATGAGCAGTTCTTC. Translated: CASSSAPGSYNEQFF. The entire variable domain, with the rest obtained from reference TRBV28 and TRBJ2-1, is as follows: DVKVTQSSRYLVKRTGEKVFLECVQDMDHENMFWYRQDPGLGLRLIYFSYDVKMKEKGDIPEGYSVSREKKERFSLILESASTNQTSMYLCASSSAPGSYNEQFFGPGTRLTVL.

The CDR3 bases are TGTGCCAGCAGCCAAGCCAGAACTCAGCCCCAGCATTTT. Protein product: CASSQARTQPQHF. V usage is TRBV3-1 (or the pseudogene TRBV3-2) and J usage is TRBJ1-5; D unresolved. Trimming pared 1 base from V and 6 bases from J, leaving 7 bases between. CDR1 and CDR2 (germline): LGHDT, YNNKEL (reference sequence). The CDR3 is 13 amino acids.

The J gene is TRBJ1-2, the V gene TRBV28; tentatively, D is TRBD1 (5 bases). V was clipped by 2 bases and J by 4 bases, with 11 bases between them. Germline V gives CDR1 MDHEN, CDR2 SYDVKM. This CDR3 region has 14 residues. In DNA, the CDR3 is TGTGCCAGCAGTTTAAGGGGCTCCGCCTATGGCTACACCTTC. Its protein product is CASSLRGSAYGYTF.

The genes are TRBV5-1 and TRBJ1-1; D perhaps matches TRBD1 (5 bases). The CDR3 has 14 amino acids. V shed 0 bases and J shed 2 bases, with 8 bases lying between them. Germline-derived CDR1 and CDR2 are SGHRS and YFSETQ. The CDR3 bases are TGCGCCAGCAGCTTGGAGGGGCTAAACACTGAAGCTTTCTTT. This gives the protein CASSLEGLNTEAFF.

This clone appeared a few times. V gene TRBV28 combines with J gene TRBJ1-5, with D possibly matching TRBD1 (5 bases). This CDR3 contains 14 residues. In germline, CDR1 is MDHEN, CDR2 SYDVKM. Deletions cut 7 bases from V and 4 bases from J, with 14 bases between. The CDR3 here is CASTLGGSNQPQHF. CDR3 nucleotides: TGTGCCAGCACCCTGGGGGGGTCTAATCAGCCCCAGCATTTT.

The rearrangement joins TRBV18 to TRBJ2-7, with no clear D. V was trimmed by 1 base and J by 0 bases, leaving 4 bases between them. This CDR3 has 13 amino acids. Germline assignment: CDR1 KGHSH and CDR2 LQKENI. The CDR3 DNA reads as TGTGCCAGCTCACCACGAGGCTCCTACGAGCAGTACTTC. Encoded protein: CASSPRGSYEQYF.

The gene calls are TRBV7-6 and TRBJ2-1; 8 nucleotides agree with TRBD2. With 1 base clipped from V and 7 bases from J, the junction kept 15 bases outside the gene matches. The CDR3 consists of 18 residues. Germline CDR1 reads SGHVS; CDR2 reads FNYEAQ. CDR3 DNA sequence: TGTGCCAGCAGCTTAGGGGCCACGGGAGGGAGGGCCGGTAATGAGCAGTTCTTC. As protein: CASSLGATGGRAGNEQFF.

The chain has TRBV5-4 and TRBJ2-7; tentative D call: TRBD2 (5 bases). The germline gives CDR1 SGHNT, CDR2 YYREEE (reference sequence). This CDR3 has 14 amino acids. V was pared by 2 bases and J by 1 base, with 10 bases between. The CDR3 sequence is CASSLSGSSYEQYF. CDR3 DNA: TGTGCCAGCAGCTTAAGCGGAAGTTCCTACGAGCAGTACTTC. Complete variable domain (other parts from reference TRBV5-4 and TRBJ2-7): ETGVTQSPTHLIKTRGQQVTLRCSSQSGHNTVSWYQQALGQGPQFIFQYYREEENGRGNFPPRFSGLQFPNYSSELNVNALELDDSALYLCASSLSGSSYEQYFGPGTRLTVT.

This clone was seen more than once but under ten times. The CDR3 DNA reads TGTGCCAGCAGCTTATCAGATAGCAATCAGCCCCAGCATTTT. It specifies CASSLSDSNQPQHF. The rearrangement links TRBV11-2 to TRBJ1-5; D is unclear. Germline CDR1 reads SGHAT; CDR2 reads FQNNGV. V was cut by 2 bases and J by 0 bases, with 5 bases left in between. This CDR3 is built from 14 residues. Complete variable domain (other parts from reference TRBV11-2 and TRBJ1-5): EAGVAQSPRYKIIEKRQSVAFWCNPISGHATLYWYQQILGQGPKLLIQFQNNGVVDDSQLPKDRFSAERLKGVDSTLKIQPAKLEDSAVYLCASSLSDSNQPQHFGDGTRLSIL.

This clone was picked up one time. This chain links TRBV28 with TRBJ2-7; 7 nucleotides match TRBD2. Germline values: CDR1 MDHEN, CDR2 SYDVKM. V lost 3 bases and J lost 2; bases outside the gene matches: 4. CDR3 length: 14 amino acids. This CDR3 is CASSLGGSPYEQYF. The CDR3 DNA reads as TGTGCCAGCAGTTTGGGCGGGAGCCCCTACGAGCAGTACTTC.

This chain uses TRBV3-1 (or the pseudogene TRBV3-2) with TRBJ2-1, with a weak D call TRBD1 (6 bases). Germline loops: CDR1 LGHDT, CDR2 YNNKEL (reference sequence). V lost 0 bases, J lost 6 bases, and 15 bases lay in between. This CDR3 contains 16 residues. CDR3 nucleotides: TGTGCCAGCAGCCAAGATATGGGGGACATATTCAATGAGCAGTTCTTC. This codes for CASSQDMGDIFNEQFF.

This clone was observed once. The chain combines TRBV6-6 with TRBJ2-7; maybe TRBD1 (5 bases). The CDR3 is 12 residues long. From germline, CDR1 is MNHNY and CDR2 SVGAGI (reference sequence). Trimming took 5 bases from V and 6 from J, leaving 11 bases between them. CDR3 DNA: TGTGCCAGCAGTCGAACAGGTATCGAGCAGTACTTC. Protein sequence: CASSRTGIEQYF.